This T cell receptor (beta chain) was retrieved from a study of PD-1 blockade in classical Hodgkin lymphoma. Deletions cut 4 bases from V and 0 bases from J, with 14 bases between. Germline loops: CDR1 SGDLS, CDR2 YYNGEE. This CDR3 comprises 16 residues. The protocol was immunoSEQ multiplex PCR, while the TCRdb copy is restricted to in-frame clones and leaves out a portion. This table holds fewer than 20,000 clones, about 71% found once. The time point is: cycle 4 day 1 (C4D1), after 5 to 7 weeks of nivolumab. Every single patient, without exception, relapsed after autologous stem cell transplantation, and brentuximab vedotin exposure varied.

V is TRBV9 and J is TRBJ1-5; D call uncertain. The TCR was taken from a human donor with classical Hodgkin lymphoma. Sequences were derived from peripheral blood mononuclear cells (PBMCs), sampled before the fourth cycle of nivolumab. CDR3 residues: CASSPPPDGSNQPQHF. CDR3 sequence (DNA): TGTGCCAGCAGCCCCCCCCCGGACGGTAGCAATCAGCCCCAGCATTTT.